Detailed here is one T cell receptor (beta chain). This clonotype showed up just a few times. No cognate antigen has been identified for it. Qualities for individual bases were not recorded, and no much larger clone is one base off. This sample was taken from a study of CD8 T cells in ankylosing spondylitis (dated by TCRdb to the late 2010s). With regard to the full study: The study set out to find disease-linked TCR variants by profiling T cell receptor beta repertoires in ankylosing spondylitis patients and healthy donors. The full study cohort was made up of over 20 ankylosing spondylitis patients and 108 healthy donors. Peripheral blood was sampled, and synovial fluid was also collected from ankylosing spondylitis patients.

The study at large found these results: A TCR beta motif made up of eight or nine highly homologous amino acid variants appeared to be characteristic of blood from ankylosing spondylitis patients. The disease-linked clones were reported to be significantly enriched in matched synovial fluid samples from ankylosing spondylitis patients. The disease-linked clones had a CD8+ phenotype and were found at relatively low frequencies in peripheral blood. Some motif variants had previously been reported in the synovial fluid and blood of reactive arthritis patients, which suggests shared mechanisms of disease initiation.

The sequencing machine was an Illumina HiSeq 2500. TCR beta libraries were prepared by quantitative 5'-RACE with molecular barcodes. Per the authors' processing: A new computational method based on a probabilistic model of VDJ rearrangement was used to identify disease-linked TCR variants. In-frame beta chains were kept once TCRdb had trimmed the public reads at Q25 with fastp and called clones with MiXCR. Each entry is one CDR3 protein sequence, shown with its most common DNA and genes. TCRdb, not the original authors, processed these V and J calls. This sample comprises about 250,000 distinct CDR3 sequences, about a sixth of them detected only once. About a third of the sample belongs to the ten largest clones. Trimming accounts for 6 bases at V and 6 bases at J, while the number of junction bases matched to no gene is 9. The germline V gene gives CDR1 as SQVTM and CDR2 as ANQGSEA. The CDR3 runs 13 residues from the cysteine to the phenylalanine. CDR3 DNA only is kept here, 39 bases in frame from base 1.

Material for sequencing was blood, either unsorted or a sorted T cell fraction (not recorded which). The source of this sequence is a male donor with ankylosing spondylitis or in good health (not recorded which). The sequence links TRBV29-1 to TRBJ2-7; a stretch of 9 junction bases matches TRBD2. DNA sequence: TGCAGCGTCGGAGTAGCGGGAGCATCCGAGCAGTACTTC. Its amino acids are CSVGVAGASEQYF.